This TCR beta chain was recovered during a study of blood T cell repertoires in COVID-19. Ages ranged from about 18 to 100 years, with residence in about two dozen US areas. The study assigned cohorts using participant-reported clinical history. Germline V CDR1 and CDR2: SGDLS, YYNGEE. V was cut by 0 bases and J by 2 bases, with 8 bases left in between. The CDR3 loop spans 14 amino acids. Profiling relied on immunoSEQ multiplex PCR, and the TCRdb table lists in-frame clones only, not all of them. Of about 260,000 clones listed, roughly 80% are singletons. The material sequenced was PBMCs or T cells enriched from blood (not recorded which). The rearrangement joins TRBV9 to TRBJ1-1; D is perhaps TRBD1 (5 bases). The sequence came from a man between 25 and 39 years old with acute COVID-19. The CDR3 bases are TGTGCCAGCAGCGTAGGGGGCGATAACACTGAAGCTTTCTTT. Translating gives CASSVGGDNTEAFF. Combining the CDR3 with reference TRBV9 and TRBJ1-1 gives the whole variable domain DSGVTQTPKHLITATGQRVTLRCSPRSGDLSVYWYQQSLDQGLQFLIQYYNGEERAKGNILERFSAQQFPDLHSELNLSSLELGDSALYFCASSVGGDNTEAFFGQGTRLTVV.